These 17 T cell receptor beta chains originate from one sample sequenced in a study of shared T cell receptors in the human thymus. Data came from immunoSEQ multiplex PCR; TCRdb stores just in-frame clones and leaves some out. The sample lists 700,000 or so clones; approximately 85% were seen once. These sequences were also reported in another study, on human thymus T cells.

Sequencing was performed on thymocytes. These receptors came from a girl under three years old with a congenital heart defect.

The chain uses TRBV28 and TRBJ1-4, with D maybe TRBD1 (6 bases). The germline V gene encodes CDR1 MDHEN and CDR2 SYDVKM. There are 14 residues in the CDR3. Deletions cut 5 bases from V and 4 bases from J, with 11 bases between. The CDR3 DNA sequence: TGTGCCAGCAGTCAGCAGGGGTATAATGAAAAACTGTTTTTT. Protein sequence: CASSQQGYNEKLFF.

The chain links TRBV5-1 to TRBJ2-4; 9 bases line up with TRBD1. Losses at the gene ends were 0 bases for V and 7 bases for J; bases not matched to a gene: 2. CDR3 length: 14 amino acids. CDR1 SGHRS and CDR2 YFSETQ come from the germline V gene. The DNA of the CDR3 is TGCGCCAGCAGCTTGGGACAGGGGGGGAACATTCAGTACTTC. It codes for CASSLGQGGNIQYF.

This chain connects TRBV19 to TRBJ1-2; TRBD1 is a possible D gene (5 bases). The CDR3 spans 13 residues. Trimming left V 5 bases short and J 5 bases short, with 12 bases between. The germline V gene encodes CDR1 LNHDA and CDR2 SQIVND (reference sequence). The CDR3 coding sequence is TGTGCCAGTAGTGAGACAGTTAAGTATGGCTACACCTTC. Translating gives CASSETVKYGYTF.

The chain couples TRBV9 to TRBJ2-3; 9 bases match TRBD2. The V and J ends lost 3 bases and 3 bases, in that order; junction bases with no gene match: 14. In germline, CDR1 is SGDLS, CDR2 YYNGEE. This CDR3 is 18 amino acids long. CDR3 DNA sequence: TGTGCCAGCAGCGAGGGACTAGCCTACAGATACGTGACAGATACGCAGTATTTT. This gives the protein CASSEGLAYRYVTDTQYF.

This clone came up once. The chain carries TRBV10-2 and TRBJ1-5; weak D call: TRBD1 (5 bases). The CDR3 has 16 residues. Germline CDR1 WSHSY, CDR2 SAAADI. Deletions cut 7 bases from V and 0 bases from J, with 16 bases between. The CDR3 spells CASTEKTDVSNQPQHF. CDR3 coding DNA: TGCGCCAGCACCGAAAAGACAGACGTTAGCAATCAGCCCCAGCATTTT.

V usage is TRBV10-3 and J usage is TRBJ1-4; D gene ambiguous. Trimming stripped 7 bases from V and 5 bases from J, with 17 bases between. The CDR3 length is 15 residues. Germline V gene data show CDR1 as ENHRY and CDR2 as SYGVKD. CDR3 region: CAITYTEGPNEKLFF. The CDR3 nucleotides read TGTGCCATCACCTATACAGAGGGCCCAAATGAAAAACTGTTTTTT.

V is TRBV7-9 and J is TRBJ1-4, with 7 positions matching TRBD1. This CDR3 has 14 residues. The germline gives CDR1 SEHNR, CDR2 FQNEAQ (reference sequence). V shed 5 bases and J 6 bases; nucleotides not matched to a gene: 6. The CDR3 spells CASSPPTGHEKLFF. The CDR3 DNA sequence: TGTGCCAGCAGCCCCCCGACAGGGCATGAAAAACTGTTTTTT.

This clone has a single count. This rearrangement joins TRBV30 to TRBJ2-6; TRBD1 matches at 8 bases. The CDR3 contains 19 residues. V gave up 0 bases and J gave up 0 bases; unmatched junction bases: 10. CDR1 and CDR2 (germline): GTSNPN, SVGIG (reference sequence). The DNA of the CDR3 is TGTGCCTGGAGTGTGGACAGGGATTCGGTTGGCTCTGGGGCCAACGTCCTGACTTTC. Translating it yields CAWSVDRDSVGSGANVLTF.

This clone was detected once. The V call is TRBV18, the J call TRBJ2-5; 7 bases agree with TRBD1. This CDR3 is built from 17 residues. CDR1 and CDR2 (germline): KGHSH, LQKENI. The junction had 13 bases not matched to a gene; V was cut back by 3 bases and J by 3 bases. CDR3 residues: CASSPRLGQAVKETQYF. The CDR3 DNA reads TGTGCCAGCTCACCCCGTCTCGGACAGGCAGTTAAAGAGACCCAGTACTTC.

The chain combines TRBV27 with TRBJ1-5; 7 bases are a match to TRBD1. V was pared by 5 bases and J by 0 bases, with 10 bases of the junction left unmatched. The CDR3 is 17 residues long. Per germline, CDR1 MNHEY and CDR2 SMNVEV (reference sequence). In nucleotides, the CDR3 is TGTGCCAGCAGTCCTCGGGACAGAAATTTTAGCAATCAGCCCCAGCATTTT. Its protein is CASSPRDRNFSNQPQHF.

The rearrangement joins TRBV5-6 to TRBJ1-6, with TRBD1 matching over 7 bases. The length of the CDR3 is 17 residues. V was pared by 4 bases and J by 5 bases, with 12 bases of the junction left unmatched. Germline V CDR1 and CDR2: SGHDT, YYEEEE. The CDR3 DNA reads as TGTGCCAGCAGCCGCCAGCTCGGGACAGTAAATAATTCACCCCTCCACTTT. It specifies CASSRQLGTVNNSPLHF.

The chain recombines TRBV5-4 with TRBJ1-5; 10 nucleotides align to TRBD1. The CDR3 contains 16 residues. Germline lookup yields CDR1 SGHNT and CDR2 YYREEE (reference sequence). The ends lost 2 bases at V and 3 bases at J; junction bases unmatched: 5. For the CDR3, the DNA is TGTGCCAGCAGCTTTAGCGGGACAGGGGTCAATCAGCCCCAGCATTTT. It specifies CASSFSGTGVNQPQHF.

The genes are TRBV5-4 and TRBJ1-2; 8 positions agree with TRBD1. CDR3 length: 17 amino acids. J lost 2 bases, V lost 4 bases, and 13 bases had no gene match. Germline V gene sequence: CDR1 SGHNT, CDR2 YYREEE (reference sequence). The CDR3 DNA is TGTGCCAGCAGCCACTCGGATGGGACAGGTAGAAACTATGGCTACACCTTC. Its protein is CASSHSDGTGRNYGYTF.

The chain has TRBV18 and TRBJ2-2, with D possibly being TRBD1 (5 bases). The CDR3 has 15 amino acids. The V gene's germline CDR1 is KGHSH and CDR2 LQKENI. The V end was cut by 3 bases, the J end by 3 bases, with 11 bases between. CDR3 DNA: TGTGCCAGCTCACCGGCAGGGTACTACACCGGGGAGCTGTTTTTT. Translating gives CASSPAGYYTGELFF.

This chain links TRBV6-4 with TRBJ1-1; 8 bases line up with TRBD1. The CDR3 consists of 14 residues. Germline CDR1 and CDR2: MRHNA and SNTAGT. After removal of 5 bases from V and 4 bases from J, the junction contained 6 bases not matched to a gene. The CDR3 coding sequence is TGTGCCAGCAGTCCCCGGACAGGGAGCACTGAAGCTTTCTTT. Its protein is CASSPRTGSTEAFF.

In this sample, this clone turned up once. The chain has TRBV6-5 and TRBJ1-2; no firm D call. V was shortened by 8 bases and J by 4 bases, with 17 bases between the two germline ends. The CDR3 is made up of 14 amino acids. Germline V gene sequence: CDR1 MNHEY, CDR2 SVGAGI. The CDR3 DNA follows: TGTGCCAGCGGAACGGGAAAGGCCCTCTATGGCTACACCTTC. Translating gives CASGTGKALYGYTF.

The chain joins TRBV6-5 to TRBJ1-1; TRBD1 matches at 10 bases. The CDR3 spans 15 residues. The germline V gene encodes CDR1 MNHEY and CDR2 SVGAGI. J lost 3 bases, V lost 8 bases, and 9 bases had no gene match. CDR3 sequence: CASAKGQGRDTEAFF. The CDR3 nucleotides read TGTGCCAGCGCAAAGGGACAGGGGCGCGACACTGAAGCTTTCTTT.